A single T cell receptor beta chain is shown here with its context. The antigen is undetermined. Germline trimming cut 8 bases from V and 3 bases from J; bases unmatched to any gene: 11. Germline values: CDR1 MNHNS, CDR2 SASEGT. The CDR3 is made up of 15 amino acids. The sample is drawn from a study of radiotherapy plus CTLA-4 blockade in lung cancer. Background on the study: An objective response was seen in around a sixth of patients, and disease control in just over 30%. The study's findings and limits: Clones of tumor-derived TCRs expanded in blood after radiotherapy plus ipilimumab. Early blood T cell clone dynamics reportedly forecast response best, with interferon-beta.

Participants had chemo-refractory metastatic non-small-cell lung cancer and were treated with focal radiation plus ipilimumab CTLA-4 blockade. Clones were read by immunoSEQ multiplex PCR, and TCRdb kept only the in-frame ones, dropping some. The sample has about 88,000 clones; more than 70% are singletons. Specimen: peripheral blood, collected from a patient treated with radiotherapy plus ipilimumab. The rearrangement uses TRBV6-1 and TRBJ2-7, with 9 bases fitting TRBD1. This clonotype was sampled from a human donor with non-small cell lung cancer that progressed on radiotherapy plus ipilimumab. The CDR3 loop reads CASGVGTGRNYEQYF. CDR3 nucleotide sequence: TGTGCCAGCGGCGTTGGGACAGGGAGGAACTACGAGCAGTACTTC.